The rows below give T cell receptor beta chains drawn from one sample of a study of blood T cells in healthy people across ages. TCRdb passed the 5' RACE reads through MiXCR, listing each CDR3 protein once. Altogether some 1.5 million distinct CDR3 sequences are present, 28% being singletons, with the ten largest covering roughly 8.2%. The sample comprised blood. Source of these receptors: a woman aged 25 to 39 in good health. The CDR3 runs from the conserved cysteine through the conserved F or W. Fields, in order: V gene, CDR3 length, D gene, J gene, clone size, CDR3 protein, CDR3 DNA. D genes are given only for firm matches. The listing skips clone size in some rows; elsewhere it reads once, few, many or a size class.

v_call: TRBV7-2
cdr3_length: 20
d_call: TRBD2
j_call: TRBJ2-3
clone_size: few
cdr3_aa: CASSRFAVSLREEGADTQYF
cdr3_nt: TGTGCCAGCAGCCGGTTTGCGGTGTCGTTGCGGGAGGAAGGAGCAGATACGCAGTATTTT

v_call: TRBV5-1
cdr3_length: 13
d_call: -
j_call: TRBJ1-1
clone_size: -
cdr3_aa: CASSLVRRSEAFF
cdr3_nt: TGCGCCAGCAGCTTGGTTAGACGGAGCGAAGCTTTCTTT

v_call: TRBV20-1
cdr3_length: 11
d_call: TRBD1
j_call: TRBJ1-1
clone_size: -
cdr3_aa: CSARTGPEAFF
cdr3_nt: TGCAGTGCCCGGACAGGCCCTGAAGCTTTCTTT

v_call: TRBV20-1
cdr3_length: 15
d_call: -
j_call: TRBJ1-1
clone_size: -
cdr3_aa: CSARLWGAADTEAFF
cdr3_nt: TGCAGTGCTAGGTTATGGGGAGCAGCGGACACTGAAGCTTTCTTT

v_call: TRBV2
cdr3_length: 14
d_call: -
j_call: TRBJ2-3
clone_size: few
cdr3_aa: CASSQGPFADTQYF
cdr3_nt: TGTGCCAGCAGTCAGGGGCCCTTCGCAGATACGCAGTATTTT

v_call: TRBV7-3
cdr3_length: 15
d_call: -
j_call: TRBJ2-5
clone_size: -
cdr3_aa: CASSLGPRGPETQYF
cdr3_nt: TGTGCCAGCAGCCTTGGGCCCCGGGGGCCAGAGACCCAGTACTTC

v_call: TRBV7-2
cdr3_length: 15
d_call: -
j_call: TRBJ2-1
clone_size: -
cdr3_aa: CASSLSKGNGHGQFF
cdr3_nt: TGCGCCAGCAGCTTATCAAAAGGGAACGGCCATGGGCAGTTCTTC

v_call: TRBV11-2
cdr3_length: 17
d_call: TRBD2
j_call: TRBJ2-7
clone_size: few
cdr3_aa: CASSLEWEGNRLYEQYF
cdr3_nt: TGTGCCAGCAGCTTAGAGTGGGAGGGTAACAGACTCTACGAGCAGTACTTC

v_call: TRBV7-9
cdr3_length: 14
d_call: TRBD1
j_call: TRBJ2-7
clone_size: -
cdr3_aa: CASSGYRGLDEQYF
cdr3_nt: TGTGCCAGCAGCGGGTACAGGGGGCTCGACGAGCAGTACTTC

v_call: TRBV11-2
cdr3_length: 15
d_call: -
j_call: TRBJ1-2
clone_size: -
cdr3_aa: CASSSLGRWDYGYTF
cdr3_nt: TGTGCCAGCTCCTCCCTTGGTCGGTGGGACTATGGCTACACCTTC

v_call: TRBV5-1
cdr3_length: 19
d_call: TRBD2
j_call: TRBJ2-1
clone_size: few
cdr3_aa: CASSLIQLAGGQTYNEQFF
cdr3_nt: TGCGCCAGCAGCTTGATTCAGCTAGCGGGGGGCCAGACTTACAATGAGCAGTTCTTC

v_call: TRBV12-3/TRBV12-4
cdr3_length: 15
d_call: -
j_call: TRBJ1-3
clone_size: -
cdr3_aa: CASSLGARSGNTIYF
cdr3_nt: TGTGCCAGCAGCCTAGGGGCCCGCTCTGGAAACACCATATATTTT

v_call: TRBV12-3/TRBV12-4
cdr3_length: 16
d_call: -
j_call: TRBJ2-7
clone_size: many
cdr3_aa: CASKSPGGAAASEQYF
cdr3_nt: TGTGCCAGCAAGTCCCCCGGGGGAGCGGCGGCCTCTGAGCAGTACTTC

v_call: TRBV12-3/TRBV12-4
cdr3_length: 14
d_call: -
j_call: TRBJ2-6
clone_size: -
cdr3_aa: CASSSEAGTNVLTF
cdr3_nt: TGTGCCAGCAGTTCGGAGGCTGGGACCAACGTCCTGACTTTC

v_call: TRBV3-1
cdr3_length: 11
d_call: -
j_call: TRBJ2-7
clone_size: -
cdr3_aa: CASSLHNEQYF
cdr3_nt: TGTGCCAGCAGCCTACACAATGAGCAGTACTTC

v_call: TRBV7-3
cdr3_length: 16
d_call: -
j_call: TRBJ2-5
clone_size: -
cdr3_aa: CASSLNRGGRGETQYF
cdr3_nt: TGTGCCAGCAGCTTAAATCGTGGGGGCCGCGGAGAGACCCAGTACTTC

v_call: TRBV29-1
cdr3_length: 13
d_call: TRBD1
j_call: TRBJ1-1
clone_size: few
cdr3_aa: CSVCQGGGTEAFF
cdr3_nt: TGCAGCGTTTGTCAGGGGGGGGGCACTGAAGCTTTCTTT

v_call: TRBV10-3
cdr3_length: 15
d_call: TRBD2
j_call: TRBJ2-1
clone_size: -
cdr3_aa: CAITGTIRGVDEQFF
cdr3_nt: TGTGCCATCACTGGGACTATCCGAGGCGTCGATGAGCAGTTCTTC

v_call: TRBV7-9
cdr3_length: 15
d_call: TRBD1
j_call: TRBJ1-4
clone_size: few
cdr3_aa: CASSSLDRDGEKLFF
cdr3_nt: TGTGCCAGCAGCAGCCTTGACAGGGATGGAGAAAAACTGTTTTTT

v_call: TRBV5-5
cdr3_length: 14
d_call: -
j_call: TRBJ1-6
clone_size: -
cdr3_aa: CASSSARSMIPPHF
cdr3_nt: TGTGCCAGCAGCTCAGCCAGGTCGATGATTCCCCCCCACTTT

v_call: TRBV7-3
cdr3_length: 14
d_call: -
j_call: TRBJ2-3
clone_size: -
cdr3_aa: CASSSGGGVDTQYF
cdr3_nt: TGTGCCAGCAGTTCCGGCGGCGGGGTGGATACGCAGTATTTT

v_call: TRBV24-1
cdr3_length: 15
d_call: -
j_call: TRBJ2-1
clone_size: few
cdr3_aa: CATSAAGRSYNEQFF
cdr3_nt: TGTGCCACCAGTGCGGCAGGCAGGTCCTACAATGAGCAGTTCTTC

v_call: TRBV5-5
cdr3_length: 16
d_call: TRBD2
j_call: TRBJ2-7
clone_size: few
cdr3_aa: CASSLGLAGEFYEQYF
cdr3_nt: TGTGCCAGCAGCTTGGGACTAGCGGGGGAATTCTACGAGCAGTACTTC

v_call: TRBV6-6
cdr3_length: 17
d_call: -
j_call: TRBJ2-1
clone_size: few
cdr3_aa: CASSYSQGPGSANEQFF
cdr3_nt: TGTGCCAGCAGTTACTCGCAGGGGCCAGGTAGCGCCAATGAGCAGTTCTTC

v_call: TRBV7-2
cdr3_length: 16
d_call: TRBD2
j_call: TRBJ2-1
clone_size: many
cdr3_aa: CASSQGGTSSYNEQFF
cdr3_nt: TGTGCCAGCAGCCAAGGGGGGACTAGCTCCTACAATGAGCAGTTCTTC

v_call: TRBV3-1
cdr3_length: 12
d_call: -
j_call: TRBJ1-2
clone_size: -
cdr3_aa: CASSQRAGGYTF
cdr3_nt: TGTGCCAGCAGCCAACGGGCGGGCGGCTACACCTTC

v_call: TRBV6-6
cdr3_length: 15
d_call: -
j_call: TRBJ1-3
clone_size: -
cdr3_aa: CASSPRSGSGNTIYF
cdr3_nt: TGTGCCAGCAGTCCCCGGTCGGGCTCTGGAAACACCATATATTTT

v_call: TRBV2
cdr3_length: 13
d_call: TRBD1
j_call: TRBJ2-2
clone_size: few
cdr3_aa: CASRGQTTGELFF
cdr3_nt: TGTGCCAGCAGGGGACAGACGACCGGGGAGCTGTTTTTT

v_call: TRBV28
cdr3_length: 15
d_call: -
j_call: TRBJ1-5
clone_size: few
cdr3_aa: CASSQTGFGDQPQHF
cdr3_nt: TGTGCCAGCAGTCAAACAGGGTTCGGGGATCAGCCCCAGCATTTT

v_call: TRBV14
cdr3_length: 14
d_call: -
j_call: TRBJ2-5
clone_size: once
cdr3_aa: CTSSQQGDRETQYF
cdr3_nt: TGTACCAGCAGCCAACAGGGAGACAGAGAGACCCAGTACTTC

v_call: TRBV11-2
cdr3_length: 15
d_call: TRBD2
j_call: TRBJ2-3
clone_size: few
cdr3_aa: CASSNGGGSTDTQYF
cdr3_nt: TGTGCCAGCAGCAACGGGGGGGGGAGCACAGATACGCAGTATTTT

v_call: TRBV28
cdr3_length: 15
d_call: -
j_call: TRBJ2-1
clone_size: few
cdr3_aa: CASSLWGRLDNEQFF
cdr3_nt: TGTGCCAGCAGTTTGTGGGGGCGGTTAGACAATGAGCAGTTCTTC

v_call: TRBV20-1
cdr3_length: 11
d_call: -
j_call: TRBJ2-5
clone_size: many
cdr3_aa: CSVSKEWGQYF
cdr3_nt: TGCAGTGTTTCGAAGGAATGGGGGCAGTACTTC

v_call: TRBV9
cdr3_length: 15
d_call: -
j_call: TRBJ2-2
clone_size: -
cdr3_aa: CASSPGPRRTGELFF
cdr3_nt: TGTGCCAGCAGCCCGGGACCACGACGCACCGGGGAGCTGTTTTTT

v_call: TRBV12-3/TRBV12-4
cdr3_length: 17
d_call: -
j_call: TRBJ2-5
clone_size: few
cdr3_aa: CASSTDVSSASQETQYF
cdr3_nt: TGTGCCAGCAGTACCGACGTCTCTAGCGCTTCCCAAGAGACCCAGTACTTC

v_call: TRBV7-6
cdr3_length: 15
d_call: -
j_call: TRBJ2-7
clone_size: -
cdr3_aa: CASSPRTNAAYKQYF
cdr3_nt: TGTGCCAGCAGCCCTAGGACTAACGCTGCGTACAAGCAGTACTTC

v_call: TRBV20-1
cdr3_length: 14
d_call: -
j_call: TRBJ2-3
clone_size: -
cdr3_aa: CSARLFGSVDTQYF
cdr3_nt: TGCAGTGCTAGACTGTTCGGGTCGGTCGATACGCAGTATTTT

v_call: TRBV5-1
cdr3_length: 14
d_call: -
j_call: TRBJ2-3
clone_size: many
cdr3_aa: CASSLDRATDTQYF
cdr3_nt: TGCGCCAGCAGCTTGGACAGGGCCACAGATACGCAGTATTTT

v_call: TRBV3-1
cdr3_length: 14
d_call: TRBD1
j_call: TRBJ1-2
clone_size: -
cdr3_aa: CASSTGQGDRGYTF
cdr3_nt: TGTGCCAGCAGCACGGGACAGGGGGATCGGGGCTACACCTTC

v_call: TRBV11-2
cdr3_length: 17
d_call: -
j_call: TRBJ2-3
clone_size: -
cdr3_aa: CASSPWGGGDLTDTQYF
cdr3_nt: TGTGCCAGCAGCCCCTGGGGAGGCGGGGACCTCACAGATACGCAGTATTTT

v_call: TRBV6-5
cdr3_length: 13
d_call: -
j_call: TRBJ2-1
clone_size: many
cdr3_aa: CAISRVAGGEQFF
cdr3_nt: TGTGCCATCTCCAGGGTTGCGGGCGGTGAGCAGTTCTTC

v_call: TRBV6-1
cdr3_length: 14
d_call: -
j_call: TRBJ2-7
clone_size: few
cdr3_aa: CAGDDIGELYEQYF
cdr3_nt: TGTGCCGGCGATGATATAGGGGAGCTCTACGAGCAGTACTTC

v_call: TRBV27
cdr3_length: 15
d_call: -
j_call: TRBJ2-1
clone_size: -
cdr3_aa: CASSLRQRTNNEQFF
cdr3_nt: TGTGCCAGCAGTCTTCGACAGAGGACAAACAATGAGCAGTTCTTC

v_call: TRBV20-1
cdr3_length: 15
d_call: -
j_call: TRBJ1-2
clone_size: -
cdr3_aa: CSASRIRGGGYGYTF
cdr3_nt: TGCAGTGCTAGTAGGATTCGGGGGGGAGGGTATGGCTACACCTTC

v_call: TRBV7-2
cdr3_length: 16
d_call: -
j_call: TRBJ2-3
clone_size: -
cdr3_aa: CASSFSWGAGTDTQYF
cdr3_nt: TGTGCCAGCAGCTTCAGCTGGGGGGCGGGCACAGATACGCAGTATTTT

v_call: TRBV18
cdr3_length: 12
d_call: -
j_call: TRBJ1-3
clone_size: -
cdr3_aa: CASSPGGNTIYF
cdr3_nt: TGTGCCAGCTCACCAGGGGGAAACACCATATATTTT

v_call: TRBV5-1
cdr3_length: 15
d_call: -
j_call: TRBJ1-1
clone_size: -
cdr3_aa: CASSLAGVRSTEAFF
cdr3_nt: TGCGCCAGCAGCTTGGCCGGGGTTCGGAGCACTGAAGCTTTCTTT

v_call: TRBV7-7
cdr3_length: 13
d_call: -
j_call: TRBJ2-5
clone_size: -
cdr3_aa: CASSFTGEGAQYF
cdr3_nt: TGTGCCAGCAGCTTTACCGGCGAAGGGGCCCAGTACTTC

v_call: TRBV7-2
cdr3_length: 15
d_call: TRBD1
j_call: TRBJ1-2
clone_size: -
cdr3_aa: CASSPRGGAVYGYTF
cdr3_nt: TGTGCCAGCAGCCCTAGAGGGGGCGCGGTCTATGGCTACACCTTC

v_call: TRBV12-3/TRBV12-4
cdr3_length: 12
d_call: -
j_call: TRBJ2-1
clone_size: few
cdr3_aa: CASIQAGNEQFF
cdr3_nt: TGTGCCAGCATCCAGGCGGGAAATGAGCAGTTCTTC